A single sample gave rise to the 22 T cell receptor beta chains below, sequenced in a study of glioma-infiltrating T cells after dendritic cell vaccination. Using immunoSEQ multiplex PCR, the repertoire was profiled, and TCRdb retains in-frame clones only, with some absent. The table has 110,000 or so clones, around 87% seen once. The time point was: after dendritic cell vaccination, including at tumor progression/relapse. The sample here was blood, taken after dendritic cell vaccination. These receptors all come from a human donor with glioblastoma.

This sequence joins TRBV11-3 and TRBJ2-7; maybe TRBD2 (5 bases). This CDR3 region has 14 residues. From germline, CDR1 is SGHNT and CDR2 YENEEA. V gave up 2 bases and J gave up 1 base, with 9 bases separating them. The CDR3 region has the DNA TGTGCCAGCAGCTTACAACGGGGATCCTACGAGCAGTACTTC. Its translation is CASSLQRGSYEQYF.

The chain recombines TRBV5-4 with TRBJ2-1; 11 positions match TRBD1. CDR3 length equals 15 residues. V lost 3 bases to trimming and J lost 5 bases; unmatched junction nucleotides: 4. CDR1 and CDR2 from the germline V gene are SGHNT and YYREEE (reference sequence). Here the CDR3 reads CASSSGGQGDNEQFF. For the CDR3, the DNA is TGTGCCAGCAGCTCAGGGGGACAGGGGGACAATGAGCAGTTCTTC.

This CDR3 is CASSGQISGSEGPDTQYF. DNA of the CDR3: TGCGCCAGCAGCGGCCAAATCAGCGGGAGCGAGGGCCCAGATACGCAGTATTTT. The chain links TRBV5-1 to TRBJ2-3; 8 bases match TRBD2. The CDR3 spans 18 residues. The V gene end was trimmed by 4 bases and the J gene end by 4 bases; junction bases not matched to a gene: 17. Germline V CDR1 and CDR2: SGHRS, YFSETQ.

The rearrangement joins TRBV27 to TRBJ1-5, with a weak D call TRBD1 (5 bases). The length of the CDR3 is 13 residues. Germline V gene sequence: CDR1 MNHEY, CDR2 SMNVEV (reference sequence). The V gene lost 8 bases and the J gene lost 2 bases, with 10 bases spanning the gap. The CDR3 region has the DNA TGTGCCAGCGGGGCCCACGGCAATCAGCCCCAGCATTTT. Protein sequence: CASGAHGNQPQHF.

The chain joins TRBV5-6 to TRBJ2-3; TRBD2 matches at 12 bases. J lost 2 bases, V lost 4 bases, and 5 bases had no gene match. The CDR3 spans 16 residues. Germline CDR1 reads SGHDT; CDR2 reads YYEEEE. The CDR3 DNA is TGTGCCAGCAGCCACGGACTAGCGGGGACCACAGATACGCAGTATTTT. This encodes CASSHGLAGTTDTQYF.

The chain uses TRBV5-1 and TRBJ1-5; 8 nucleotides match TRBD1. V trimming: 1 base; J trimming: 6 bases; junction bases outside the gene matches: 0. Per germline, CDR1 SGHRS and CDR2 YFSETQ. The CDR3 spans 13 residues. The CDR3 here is CASSLTGGQPQHF. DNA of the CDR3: TGCGCCAGCAGCTTGACAGGGGGTCAGCCCCAGCATTTT.

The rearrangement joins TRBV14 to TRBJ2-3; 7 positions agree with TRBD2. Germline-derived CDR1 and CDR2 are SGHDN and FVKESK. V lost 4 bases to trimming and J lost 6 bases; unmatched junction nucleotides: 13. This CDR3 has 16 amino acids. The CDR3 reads CASSRWSGALPDTQYF. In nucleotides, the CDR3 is TGTGCCAGCAGCCGCTGGAGCGGGGCGCTCCCGGATACGCAGTATTTT. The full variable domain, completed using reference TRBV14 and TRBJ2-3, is EAGVTQFPSHSVIEKGQTVTLRCDPISGHDNLYWYRRVMGKEIKFLLHFVKESKQDESGMPNNRFLAERTGGTYSTLKVQPAELEDSGVYFCASSRWSGALPDTQYFGPGTRLTVL.

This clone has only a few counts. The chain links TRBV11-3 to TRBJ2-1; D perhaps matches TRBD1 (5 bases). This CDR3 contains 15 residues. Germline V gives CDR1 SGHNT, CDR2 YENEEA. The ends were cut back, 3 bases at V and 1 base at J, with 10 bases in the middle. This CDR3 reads CASSLAPGSYNEQFF. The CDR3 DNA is TGTGCCAGCAGCTTGGCTCCAGGGTCCTACAATGAGCAGTTCTTC.

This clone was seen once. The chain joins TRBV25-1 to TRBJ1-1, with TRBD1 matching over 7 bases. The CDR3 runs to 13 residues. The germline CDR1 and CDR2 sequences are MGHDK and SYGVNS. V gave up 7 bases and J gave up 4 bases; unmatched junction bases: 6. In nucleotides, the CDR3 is TGTGCCAGCACCCCAGGGGGGTCCACTGAAGCTTTCTTT. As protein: CASTPGGSTEAFF.

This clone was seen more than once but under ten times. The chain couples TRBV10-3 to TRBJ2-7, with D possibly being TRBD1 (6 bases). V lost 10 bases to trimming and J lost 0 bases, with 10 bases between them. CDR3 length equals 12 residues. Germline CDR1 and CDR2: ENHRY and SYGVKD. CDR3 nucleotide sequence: TGTGCCACCAGGGACAACTCCTACGAGCAGTACTTC. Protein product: CATRDNSYEQYF.

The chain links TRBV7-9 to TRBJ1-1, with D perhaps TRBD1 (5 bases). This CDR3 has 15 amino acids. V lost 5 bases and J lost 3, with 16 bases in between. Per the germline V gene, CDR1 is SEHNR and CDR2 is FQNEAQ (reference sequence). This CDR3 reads CASSTAGGGDTEAFF. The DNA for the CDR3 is TGTGCCAGCAGCACCGCCGGGGGGGGAGACACTGAAGCTTTCTTT.

DNA for the CDR3: TGTGCCAGCAGCCTAAGCCTCCTAGGTGTCGGCTCCTACAATGAGCAGTTCTTC. It is translated as CASSLSLLGVGSYNEQFF. J is TRBJ2-1 and V is TRBV5-4; D is undetermined. The CDR3 is made up of 18 amino acids. The V and J ends lost 4 bases and 0 bases respectively, with 20 bases between them. Germline V lookup: CDR1 SGHNT, CDR2 YYREEE (reference sequence).

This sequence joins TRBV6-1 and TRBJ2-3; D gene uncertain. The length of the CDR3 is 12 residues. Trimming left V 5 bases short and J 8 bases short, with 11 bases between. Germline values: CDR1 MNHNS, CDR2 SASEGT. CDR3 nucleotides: TGTGCCAGCAGTCCAGGTGGCCCTACGCAGTATTTT. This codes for CASSPGGPTQYF.

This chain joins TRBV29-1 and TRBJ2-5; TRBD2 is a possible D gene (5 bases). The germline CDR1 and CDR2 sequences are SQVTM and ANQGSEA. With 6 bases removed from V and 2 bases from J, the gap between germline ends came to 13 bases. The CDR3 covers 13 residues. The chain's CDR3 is CSVSGAVQETQYF. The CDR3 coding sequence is TGCAGCGTAAGTGGAGCGGTACAAGAGACCCAGTACTTC.

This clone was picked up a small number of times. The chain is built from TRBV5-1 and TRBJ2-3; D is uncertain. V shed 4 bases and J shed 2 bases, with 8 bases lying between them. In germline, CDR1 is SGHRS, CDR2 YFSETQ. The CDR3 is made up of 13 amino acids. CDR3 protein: CASSPLPTDTQYF. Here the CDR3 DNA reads TGCGCCAGCAGCCCCCTTCCCACAGATACGCAGTATTTT.

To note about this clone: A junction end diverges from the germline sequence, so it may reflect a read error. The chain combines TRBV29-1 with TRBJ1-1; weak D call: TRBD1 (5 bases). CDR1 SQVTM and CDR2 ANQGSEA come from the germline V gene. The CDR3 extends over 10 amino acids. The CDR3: CSVERGGNKF. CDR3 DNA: TGCAGCGTGGAGCGCGGGGGGAATAAATTT.

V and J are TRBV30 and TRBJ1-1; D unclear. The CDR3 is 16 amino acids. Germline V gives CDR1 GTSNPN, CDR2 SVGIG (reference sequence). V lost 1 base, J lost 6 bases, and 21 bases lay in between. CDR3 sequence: CAWSASFRQSQAEAFF. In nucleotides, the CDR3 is TGTGCCTGGAGTGCTTCCTTCCGGCAGTCTCAGGCTGAAGCTTTCTTT.

The CDR3 DNA follows: TGTGCCAGCAGCCACCCTGGTCGGGGGGTGAACACTGAAGCTTTCTTT. Translated: CASSHPGRGVNTEAFF. The chain combines TRBV14 with TRBJ1-1; perhaps TRBD1 as D (5 bases). V was clipped by 3 bases and J by 0 bases, with 14 bases between them. The CDR3 length is 16 residues. CDR1 and CDR2 from the germline V gene are SGHDN and FVKESK. Supplemented by reference TRBV14 and TRBJ1-1, the full variable domain reads EAGVTQFPSHSVIEKGQTVTLRCDPISGHDNLYWYRRVMGKEIKFLLHFVKESKQDESGMPNNRFLAERTGGTYSTLKVQPAELEDSGVYFCASSHPGRGVNTEAFFGQGTRLTVV.

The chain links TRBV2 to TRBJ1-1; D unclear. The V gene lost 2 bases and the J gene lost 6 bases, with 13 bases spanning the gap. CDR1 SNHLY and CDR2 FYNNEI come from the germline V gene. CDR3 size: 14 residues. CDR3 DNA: TGTGCCAGCAGTGAAATCGACCTAGCAGCTGAAGCTTTCTTT. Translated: CASSEIDLAAEAFF.

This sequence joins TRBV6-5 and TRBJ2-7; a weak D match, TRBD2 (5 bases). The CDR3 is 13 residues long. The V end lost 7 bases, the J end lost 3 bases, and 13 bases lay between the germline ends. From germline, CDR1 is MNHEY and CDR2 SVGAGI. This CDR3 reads CASTRGGDYEQYF. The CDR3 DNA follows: TGTGCCAGCACCCGGGGTGGTGACTACGAGCAGTACTTC.

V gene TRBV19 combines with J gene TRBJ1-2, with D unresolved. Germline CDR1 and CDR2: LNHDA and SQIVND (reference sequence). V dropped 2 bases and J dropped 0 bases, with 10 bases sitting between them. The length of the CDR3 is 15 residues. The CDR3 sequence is CASSIQRSANYGYTF. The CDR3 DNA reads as TGTGCCAGTAGTATACAGCGATCGGCTAACTATGGCTACACCTTC. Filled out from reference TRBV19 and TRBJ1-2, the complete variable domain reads DGGITQSPKYLFRKEGQNVTLSCEQNLNHDAMYWYRQDPGQGLRLIYYSQIVNDFQKGDIAEGYSVSREKKESFPLTVTSAQKNPTAFYLCASSIQRSANYGYTFGSGTRLTVV.

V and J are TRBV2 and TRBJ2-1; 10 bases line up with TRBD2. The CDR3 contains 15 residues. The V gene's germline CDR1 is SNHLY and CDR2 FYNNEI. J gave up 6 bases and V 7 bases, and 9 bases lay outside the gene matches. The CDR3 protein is CASKRLAGVSNEQFF. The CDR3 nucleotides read TGTGCCAGCAAGAGGCTAGCGGGAGTATCCAATGAGCAGTTCTTC.